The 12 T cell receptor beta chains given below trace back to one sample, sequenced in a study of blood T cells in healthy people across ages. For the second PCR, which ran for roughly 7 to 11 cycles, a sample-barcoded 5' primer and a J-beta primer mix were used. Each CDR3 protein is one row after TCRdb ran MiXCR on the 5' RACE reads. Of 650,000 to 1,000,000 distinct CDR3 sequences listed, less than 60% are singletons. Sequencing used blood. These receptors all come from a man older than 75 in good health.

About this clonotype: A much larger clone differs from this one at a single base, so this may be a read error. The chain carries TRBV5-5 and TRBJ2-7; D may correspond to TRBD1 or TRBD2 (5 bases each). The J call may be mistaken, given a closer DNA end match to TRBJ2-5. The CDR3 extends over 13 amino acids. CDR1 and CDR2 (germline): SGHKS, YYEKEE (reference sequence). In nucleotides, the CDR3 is TGTGCCAGCAGCAACCGGGACGGAGGGACCCAGTACTTC. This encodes CASSNRDGGTQYF.

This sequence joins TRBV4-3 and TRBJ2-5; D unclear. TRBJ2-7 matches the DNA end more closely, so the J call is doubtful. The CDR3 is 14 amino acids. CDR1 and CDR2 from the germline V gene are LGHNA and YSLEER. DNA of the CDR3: TGCGCCAGCAGCCAAGTCGGCAGCACCTACGAGCAGTACTTC. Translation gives CASSQVGSTYEQYF.

CDR3 protein: CASSSSGGTHSYNEQFF. CDR3 DNA sequence: TGTGCCAGCAGTTCCTCAGGGGGCACACACTCCTACAATGAGCAGTTCTTC. The chain carries TRBV28 and TRBJ2-1; 8 nucleotides align to TRBD1. The CDR3 runs 17 residues. Germline CDR1 MDHEN, CDR2 SYDVKM. After removal of 4 bases from V and 0 bases from J, the junction contained 8 bases not matched to a gene.

CDR3 sequence: CSAGYGAVGSTDTQYF. CDR3 nucleotides: TGCAGCGCTGGCTACGGGGCGGTGGGATCCACAGATACGCAGTATTTT. The chain carries TRBV29-1 and TRBJ2-3; D may match TRBD1 or TRBD2 (5 bases each). Per germline, CDR1 SQVTM and CDR2 ANQGSEA. V lost 7 bases to trimming and J lost 2 bases, with 22 bases between them. CDR3 size: 16 residues.

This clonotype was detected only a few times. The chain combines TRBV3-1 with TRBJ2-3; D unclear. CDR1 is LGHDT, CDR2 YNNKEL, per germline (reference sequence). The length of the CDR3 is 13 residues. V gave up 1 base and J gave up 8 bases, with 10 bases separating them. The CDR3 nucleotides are TGTGCCAGCAGCCAAGGGGTTGATGGTACGCAGTATTTT. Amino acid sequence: CASSQGVDGTQYF.

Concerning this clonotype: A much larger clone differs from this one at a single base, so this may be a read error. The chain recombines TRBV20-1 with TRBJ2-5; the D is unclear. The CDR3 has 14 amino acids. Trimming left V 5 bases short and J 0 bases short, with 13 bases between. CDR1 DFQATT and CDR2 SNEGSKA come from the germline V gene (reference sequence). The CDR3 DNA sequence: TGCAGTGCTGGAGTTGGCGGTAACCAAGAGACCCAGTACTTC. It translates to CSAGVGGNQETQYF.

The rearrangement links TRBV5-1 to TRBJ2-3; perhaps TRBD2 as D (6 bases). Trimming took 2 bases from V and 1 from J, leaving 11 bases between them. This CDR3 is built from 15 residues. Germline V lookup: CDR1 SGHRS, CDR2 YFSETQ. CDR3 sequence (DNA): TGCGCCAGCAGCTTCGGCGGGATCGGCACAGATACGCAGTATTTT. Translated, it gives CASSFGGIGTDTQYF.

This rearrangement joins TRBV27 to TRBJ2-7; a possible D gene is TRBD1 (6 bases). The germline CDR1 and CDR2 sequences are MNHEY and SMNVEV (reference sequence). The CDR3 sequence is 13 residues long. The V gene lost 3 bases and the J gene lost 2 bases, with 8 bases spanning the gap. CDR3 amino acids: CASSFGQPYEQYF. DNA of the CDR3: TGTGCCAGCAGTTTCGGACAGCCCTACGAGCAGTACTTC.

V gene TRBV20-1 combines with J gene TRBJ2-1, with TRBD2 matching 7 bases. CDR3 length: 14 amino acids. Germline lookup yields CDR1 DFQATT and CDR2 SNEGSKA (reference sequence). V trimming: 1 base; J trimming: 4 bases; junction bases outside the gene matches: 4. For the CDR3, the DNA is TGCAGTGCTAGAGCTGGGACTATGTACAATGAGCAGTTCTTC. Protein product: CSARAGTMYNEQFF.

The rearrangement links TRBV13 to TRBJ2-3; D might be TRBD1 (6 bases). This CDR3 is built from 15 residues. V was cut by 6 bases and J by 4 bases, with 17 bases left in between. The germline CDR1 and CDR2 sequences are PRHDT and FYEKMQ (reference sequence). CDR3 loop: CASRVRAGVADTQYF. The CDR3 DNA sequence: TGTGCCAGCAGGGTCCGGGCAGGGGTTGCAGATACGCAGTATTTT.

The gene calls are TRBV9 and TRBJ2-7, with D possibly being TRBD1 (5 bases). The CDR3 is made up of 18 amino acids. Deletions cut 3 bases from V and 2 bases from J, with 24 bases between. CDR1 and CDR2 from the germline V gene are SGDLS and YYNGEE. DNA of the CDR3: TGTGCCAGCAGCGGCCCTACTTTTTCGTGCAGGGCGACCTACGAGCAGTACTTC. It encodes CASSGPTFSCRATYEQYF.

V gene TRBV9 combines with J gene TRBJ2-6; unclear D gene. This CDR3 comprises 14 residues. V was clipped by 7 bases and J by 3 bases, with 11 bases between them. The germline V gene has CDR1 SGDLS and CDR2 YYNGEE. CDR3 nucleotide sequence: TGTGCCAGCGGTGACGGTTTTGGGGCCAACGTCCTGACTTTC. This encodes CASGDGFGANVLTF. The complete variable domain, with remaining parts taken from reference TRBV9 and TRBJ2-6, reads DSGVTQTPKHLITATGQRVTLRCSPRSGDLSVYWYQQSLDQGLQFLIQYYNGEERAKGNILERFSAQQFPDLHSELNLSSLELGDSALYFCASGDGFGANVLTFGAGSRLTVL.